The 4 T cell receptor beta chains in this list originate from one sample, sequenced in a study of blood T cell repertoires in COVID-19. Method: immunoSEQ multiplex PCR; TCRdb's copy keeps in-frame clones and lacks some. Among roughly 90,000 clones listed, over 70% were seen once. Sequencing was carried out using peripheral blood. The receptor source for this set is a woman older than 75 with active or convalescent COVID-19.

This rearrangement joins TRBV19 to TRBJ1-1, with 9 nucleotides matching TRBD1. V was pared by 2 bases and J by 5 bases, with 6 bases of the junction left unmatched. The germline CDR1 and CDR2 sequences are LNHDA and SQIVND (reference sequence). This CDR3 spans 15 amino acids. CDR3 amino acids: CASSIRGQGRTEAFF. The CDR3 DNA reads TGTGCCAGTAGTATACGAGGACAGGGGAGAACTGAAGCTTTCTTT.

The J gene is TRBJ1-1, the V gene TRBV18; no clear D gene. The CDR3 spans 12 residues. Trimming left V 6 bases short and J 1 base short, with 6 bases between. Germline loops: CDR1 KGHSH, CDR2 LQKENI. The CDR3 region has the DNA TGTGCCAGCTCCCTCGGGAACACTGAAGCTTTCTTT. Encoded protein: CASSLGNTEAFF.

The rearrangement joins TRBV5-1 to TRBJ2-1; 7 bases agree with TRBD2. The CDR3 runs 14 residues. Germline loops: CDR1 SGHRS, CDR2 YFSETQ. With 0 bases clipped from V and 7 bases from J, the junction kept 4 bases outside the gene matches. The chain's CDR3 is CASSLGDSGNEQFF. CDR3 in DNA: TGCGCCAGCAGCTTGGGAGATAGCGGGAATGAGCAGTTCTTC. Complete variable domain (other parts from reference TRBV5-1 and TRBJ2-1): KAGVTQTPRYLIKTRGQQVTLSCSPISGHRSVSWYQQTPGQGLQFLFEYFSETQRNKGNFPGRFSGRQFSNSRSEMNVSTLELGDSALYLCASSLGDSGNEQFFGPGTRLTVL.

V gene TRBV28 combines with J gene TRBJ1-3; D is unresolved. With 5 bases removed from V and 0 bases from J, the gap between germline ends came to 11 bases. The CDR3 has 15 amino acids. Germline values: CDR1 MDHEN, CDR2 SYDVKM. CDR3 region: CASSGFRLSGNTIYF. Written as DNA, the CDR3 is TGTGCCAGCAGTGGCTTCAGACTCTCTGGAAACACCATATATTTT.